Shown below are 4 T cell receptor beta chains from a single sample sequenced in a study of early T cells in non-severe SARS-CoV-2 infection. Via MiXCR, TCRdb re-called the 5' RACE reads, giving one row per CDR3 protein. The sample consists of 25,000 to 35,000 distinct CDR3 sequences, roughly 3% of them appearing once. Sequencing used whole blood. The receptors derive from an adult who was a healthcare worker with PCR-confirmed SARS-CoV-2 infection or an uninfected control (not recorded which).

This clonotype was counted many times. The chain has TRBV5-1 and TRBJ2-3; tentative D call: TRBD2 (6 bases). V was trimmed by 4 bases and J by 7 bases, leaving 19 bases between them. CDR3 length equals 15 residues. CDR1 and CDR2 from the germline V gene are SGHRS and YFSETQ. Here the CDR3 DNA reads TGCGCCAGCAGCGCTCGTGGAGGGGTGGCGAATACGCAGTATTTT. Its protein is CASSARGGVANTQYF.

This clonotype has at least ten counts. The rearrangement uses TRBV5-1 and TRBJ1-2; 9 bases fit TRBD1. Germline CDR1 and CDR2: SGHRS and YFSETQ. The CDR3 contains 17 residues. V lost 1 base to trimming and J lost 2 bases; unmatched junction nucleotides: 9. CDR3 residues: CASSLTGGAGPNYGYTF. The DNA for the CDR3 is TGCGCCAGCAGCTTGACAGGGGGCGCGGGTCCGAACTATGGCTACACCTTC.

This clonotype has ten or more counts. The chain combines TRBV24-1 with TRBJ1-2; TRBD1 matches at 8 bases. The CDR3 covers 16 residues. The J segment lost 0 bases and the V segment lost 4 bases, leaving 6 bases of the junction unmatched. Germline CDR1 reads KGHDR; CDR2 reads SFDVKD. In DNA, the CDR3 is TGTGCCACCAGTGACACCAACAGGGGGTCTAACTATGGCTACACCTTC. Its protein is CATSDTNRGSNYGYTF.

In its sample, this clonotype was seen many times. This chain uses TRBV15 with TRBJ2-4, with D possibly matching TRBD1 (5 bases). The CDR3 is made up of 15 amino acids. The V gene lost 0 bases and the J gene lost 5 bases, with 11 bases spanning the gap. CDR1 and CDR2 from the germline V gene are LNHNV and YYDKDF (reference sequence). DNA of the CDR3: TGTGCCACCAGCAGAGATCTACAGGTAGAAAACATTCAGTACTTC. It specifies CATSRDLQVENIQYF.